This TCR beta chain came from a study of blood T cell repertoires in COVID-19. CDR3 length equals 16 residues. V lost 6 bases, J lost 10 bases, and 11 bases stayed unmatched. CDR1 is SEHNR, CDR2 FQNEAQ, per germline (reference sequence). Only in-frame clones appear in the TCRdb table, and some are missing; sequencing was by immunoSEQ multiplex PCR. This table holds approximately 250,000 clones, around 86% found once. The TCR sequence derives from a man younger than 35 with active or convalescent COVID-19. The sample comprised peripheral blood. This chain links TRBV7-9 with TRBJ2-1; 14 bases match TRBD2. The CDR3 coding sequence is TGTGCCAGCAGGCCACGACTAGCGGGAGGGCCGAGCGAGCAGTTCTTC. Its translation is CASRPRLAGGPSEQFF.